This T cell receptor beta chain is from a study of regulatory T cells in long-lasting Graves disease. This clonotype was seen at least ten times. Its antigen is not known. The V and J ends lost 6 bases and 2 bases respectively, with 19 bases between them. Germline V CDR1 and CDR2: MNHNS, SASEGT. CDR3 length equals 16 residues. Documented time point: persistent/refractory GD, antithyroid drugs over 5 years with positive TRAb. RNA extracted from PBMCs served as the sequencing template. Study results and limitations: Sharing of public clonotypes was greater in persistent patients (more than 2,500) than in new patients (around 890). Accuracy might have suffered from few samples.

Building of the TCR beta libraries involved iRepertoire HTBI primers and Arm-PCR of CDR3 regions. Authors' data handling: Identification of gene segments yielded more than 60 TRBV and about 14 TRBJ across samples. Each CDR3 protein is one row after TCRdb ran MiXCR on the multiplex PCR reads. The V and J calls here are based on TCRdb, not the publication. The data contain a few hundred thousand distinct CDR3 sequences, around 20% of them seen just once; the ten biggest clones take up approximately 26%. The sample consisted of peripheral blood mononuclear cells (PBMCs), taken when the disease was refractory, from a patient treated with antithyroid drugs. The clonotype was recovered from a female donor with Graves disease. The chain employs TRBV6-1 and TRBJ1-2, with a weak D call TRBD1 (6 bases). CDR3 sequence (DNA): TGTGCCAGCAGCATGGACAGCTTCAGTTCGAACTATGGCTACACCTTC. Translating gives CASSMDSFSSNYGYTF.